This TCR beta chain was observed in a study of T-cell memory formation after mild COVID-19. The study, taken as a whole, reports: Cross-reactive memory appears to have joined, as suggested by some responding clones showing up in pre-infection memory. Later expanders leaned CD4+, whereas clones that contracted between day 15 and 85 were balanced CD4/CD8.

TCRalpha and TCRbeta libraries used 5'RACE with constant-segment primers and UMIs. One entry per CDR3 protein, called by TCRdb with MiXCR from the 5' RACE reads. The data show approximately 89,000 distinct CDR3 sequences, roughly 13% seen once. In germline, CDR1 is LGHNA, CDR2 YSLEER. The germline V and J ends were trimmed by 1 base and 5 bases, with 15 bases remaining between them. The CDR3 loop spans 15 amino acids. This clonotype showed up just a few times. The antigen remains unidentified. J is TRBJ2-7 and V is TRBV4-3; D possibly corresponds to TRBD1 (6 bases). Sample: PBMCs or a T cell subset sorted from them (not recorded which). The TCR comes from a young man who had mild COVID-19 (a few samples of this study predate the infection). Cell type and time point are not known. The CDR3 loop is CASSQGQAGVHEQYF. CDR3 DNA sequence: TGCGCCAGCAGCCAAGGACAGGCGGGCGTCCACGAGCAGTACTTC.